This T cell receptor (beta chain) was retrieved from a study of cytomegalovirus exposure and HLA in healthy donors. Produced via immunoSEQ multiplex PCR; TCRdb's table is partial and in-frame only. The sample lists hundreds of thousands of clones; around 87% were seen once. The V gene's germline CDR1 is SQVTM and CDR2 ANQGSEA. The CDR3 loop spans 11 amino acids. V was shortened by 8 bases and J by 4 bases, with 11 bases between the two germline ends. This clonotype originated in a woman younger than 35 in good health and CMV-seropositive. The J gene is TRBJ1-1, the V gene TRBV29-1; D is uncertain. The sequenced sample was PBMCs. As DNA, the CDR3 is TGCAGCTTAACCCTCGGCACTGAAGCTTTCTTT. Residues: CSLTLGTEAFF.